This T cell receptor beta chain comes out of a study of CD8 T cells in Susac syndrome. Reverse transcription of about 0.45 to 1 ug RNA was carried out with random hexamers. TCRdb analysed the immunoSEQ multiplex PCR reads with MiXCR anew, one entry per CDR3 protein. The sample records about 150,000 distinct CDR3 sequences, approximately 94% being singletons. The CDR3 is made up of 13 amino acids. Trimming stripped 4 bases from V and 3 bases from J, with 9 bases between. The germline V gene has CDR1 MNHEY and CDR2 SMNVEV (reference sequence). This sequence was found in a human donor with multiple sclerosis. The chain has TRBV27 and TRBJ1-2; TRBD1 is a possible D gene (5 bases). Material: CD8+ T cells from PBMCs. The CDR3 DNA reads TGTGCCAGCAGTTCGGGACTGCACTATGGCTACACCTTC. Its translation is CASSSGLHYGYTF.